This TCR beta chain was observed in a study of blood T cells in healthy people across ages. Whenever a sample was processed, at least 7 million PBMCs were isolated. Primers used in a second PCR of roughly 7 to 11 cycles were a sample-barcoded 5' primer and a J-beta primer mix. Each CDR3 protein is one row after TCRdb ran MiXCR on the 5' RACE reads. The data hold around 780,000 distinct CDR3 sequences, with approximately 60% observed a single time. Concerning this clonotype: Its antigen is unidentified.

Germline CDR1 is SNHLY and CDR2 is FYNNEI. The CDR3 has 15 residues. V lost 7 bases, J lost 1 base, and 16 bases lay in between. Overall study findings and caveats: Diversity of TCR beta per million T cells declined in a roughly linear way with age.

The chain uses TRBV2 and TRBJ1-1; no firm D call. Sequenced input: blood. This clonotype originated in a man aged 35-49 years in good health. CDR3 coding DNA: TGTGCCAGCACCGAGGGTTGGACGGGGAACACTGAAGCTTTCTTT. As protein: CASTEGWTGNTEAFF. Full variable domain (remainder filled in from reference TRBV2 and TRBJ1-1): EPEVTQTPSHQVTQMGQEVILRCVPISNHLYFYWYRQILGQKVEFLVSFYNNEISEKSEIFDDQFSVERPDGSNFTLKIRSTKLEDSAMYFCASTEGWTGNTEAFFGQGTRLTVV.